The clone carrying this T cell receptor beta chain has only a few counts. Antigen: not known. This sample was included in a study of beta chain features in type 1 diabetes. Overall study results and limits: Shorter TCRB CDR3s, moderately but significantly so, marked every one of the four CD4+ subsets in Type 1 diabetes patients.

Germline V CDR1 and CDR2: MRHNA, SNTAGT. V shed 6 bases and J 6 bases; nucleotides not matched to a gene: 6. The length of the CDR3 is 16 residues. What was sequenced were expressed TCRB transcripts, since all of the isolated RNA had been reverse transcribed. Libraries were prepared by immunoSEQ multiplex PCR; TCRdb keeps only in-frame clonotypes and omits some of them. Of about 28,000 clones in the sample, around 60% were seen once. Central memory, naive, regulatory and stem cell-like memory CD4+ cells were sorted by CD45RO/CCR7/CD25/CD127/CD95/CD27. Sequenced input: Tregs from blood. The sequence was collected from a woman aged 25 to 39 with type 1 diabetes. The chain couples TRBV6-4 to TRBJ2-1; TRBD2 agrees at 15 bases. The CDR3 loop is CASSPEGLAGGNEQFF. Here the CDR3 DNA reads TGTGCCAGCAGCCCGGAGGGACTAGCGGGAGGCAATGAGCAGTTCTTC.